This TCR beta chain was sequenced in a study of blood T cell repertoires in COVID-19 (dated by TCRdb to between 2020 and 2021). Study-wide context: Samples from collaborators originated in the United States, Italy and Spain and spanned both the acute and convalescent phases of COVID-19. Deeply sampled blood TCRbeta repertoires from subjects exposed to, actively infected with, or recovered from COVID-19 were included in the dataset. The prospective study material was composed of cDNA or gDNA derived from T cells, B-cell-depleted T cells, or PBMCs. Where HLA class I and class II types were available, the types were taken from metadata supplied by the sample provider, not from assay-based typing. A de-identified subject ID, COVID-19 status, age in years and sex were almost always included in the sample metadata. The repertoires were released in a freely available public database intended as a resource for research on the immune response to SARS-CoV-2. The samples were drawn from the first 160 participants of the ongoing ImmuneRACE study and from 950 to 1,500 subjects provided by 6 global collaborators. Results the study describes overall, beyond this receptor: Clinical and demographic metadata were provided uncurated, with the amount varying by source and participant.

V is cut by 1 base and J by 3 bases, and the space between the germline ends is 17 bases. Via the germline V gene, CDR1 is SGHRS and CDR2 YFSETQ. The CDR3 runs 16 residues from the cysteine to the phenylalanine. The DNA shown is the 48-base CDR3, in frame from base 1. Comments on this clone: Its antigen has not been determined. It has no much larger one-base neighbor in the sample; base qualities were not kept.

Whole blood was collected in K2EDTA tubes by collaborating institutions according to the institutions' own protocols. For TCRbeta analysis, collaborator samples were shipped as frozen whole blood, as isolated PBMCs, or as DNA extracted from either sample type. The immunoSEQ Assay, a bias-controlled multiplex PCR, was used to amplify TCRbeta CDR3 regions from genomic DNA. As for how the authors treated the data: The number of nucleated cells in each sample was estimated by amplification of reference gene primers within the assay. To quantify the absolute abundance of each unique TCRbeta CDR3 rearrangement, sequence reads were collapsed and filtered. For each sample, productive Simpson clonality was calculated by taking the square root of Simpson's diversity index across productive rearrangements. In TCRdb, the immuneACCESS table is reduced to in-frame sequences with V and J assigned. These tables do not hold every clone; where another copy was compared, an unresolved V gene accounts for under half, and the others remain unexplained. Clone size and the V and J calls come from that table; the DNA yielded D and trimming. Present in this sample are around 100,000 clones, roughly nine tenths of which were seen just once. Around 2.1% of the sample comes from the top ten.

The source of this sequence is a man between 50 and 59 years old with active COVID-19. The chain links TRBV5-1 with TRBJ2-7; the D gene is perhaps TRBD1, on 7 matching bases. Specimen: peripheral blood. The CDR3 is CASSLNGGGKYYEQYF. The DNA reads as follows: TGCGCCAGCAGCTTGAACGGAGGGGGCAAATACTACGAGCAGTACTTC.